This T cell receptor beta chain was sequenced during a study of cytomegalovirus exposure and HLA in healthy donors. Overall study context: The study's early data release held about 80 million unique TCRs from HLA-typed donors.

Only one count was recorded for this clone. The antigen is undetermined. Regarding donors, all were healthy bone marrow donors. The CDR3 contains 15 residues. Trimming removed 3 bases from V and 2 bases from J; junction bases left unmatched: 5. The germline V gene encodes CDR1 PRHDT and CDR2 FYEKMQ (reference sequence). Study-wide findings and caveats: A reported reduction in N-insertions relative to the approximately 640-donor mean was seen in an Asian-associated ancestry cluster in a later analysis. Despite most TCR sequences being rare, some public TCRs occurred in many donors.

This PCR relied on a set of 60 Vbeta primers and 13 Jbeta primers. Only in-frame clones appear in the TCRdb table, and some are missing; sequencing was by immunoSEQ multiplex PCR. Here the sample spans over 50,000 clones, roughly 90% being singletons. The sequenced sample was PBMCs. The chain is built from TRBV13 and TRBJ1-2; TRBD1 matches at 8 bases. The source of this sequence is a man aged 25 to 40 in good health and CMV-seropositive. CDR3 nucleotide sequence: TGTGCCAGCAGCTTTCCGGACAGGGACAACTATGGCTACACCTTC. This gives the protein CASSFPDRDNYGYTF.